The 24 T cell receptor beta chains presented below share a single source sample, sequenced in a study of T cell changes during pregnancy in multiple sclerosis (dated by TCRdb to about 2019). Library generation was performed with the immunoSEQ multiplex PCR assay. The clones in this table, taken by TCRdb from immuneACCESS, are in-frame only. Not every clone is retained; where verified, under half of the shortfall comes from an unresolved V gene, and the cause of the rest is unknown. This sample is represented by about 79,000 clones; 75% to 95% of them were singletons. The ten largest clonotypes hold around 0.45% of the sample. The material was CD4+ T cells from peripheral blood mononuclear cells, obtained in the second trimester of pregnancy. These receptors were obtained from a female donor with multiple sclerosis, enrolled in a pregnancy study.

The CDR3: CASSYPRGGLDSVGGYTF. The CDR3 DNA reads as TGTGCCAGCAGCTACCCCCGGGGGGGGCTAGATTCGGTTGGTGGCTACACCTTC. This rearrangement joins TRBV7-9 to TRBJ1-2, with D possibly TRBD1 on 6 matching bases. V dropped 4 bases and J dropped 7 bases, with 28 bases sitting between them. Germline V CDR1 and CDR2: SEHNR, FQNEAQ (reference sequence). The CDR3 has 18 amino acids.

In its sample, this clone was seen a few times. DNA of the CDR3: TGCGCCAGCAGCTCCCGATCCACAGGGGGCGCCTCCGAGCAGTACTTC. Protein product: CASSSRSTGGASEQYF. J is TRBJ2-7 and V is TRBV5-1, with 9 bases that match TRBD1. V was clipped by 3 bases and J by 6 bases; unmatched bases: 13. The germline CDR1 and CDR2 sequences are SGHRS and YFSETQ. This CDR3 spans 16 amino acids.

The chain joins TRBV4-3 to TRBJ2-6; weak D call: TRBD1 (6 bases). The CDR3 extends over 19 amino acids. Germline loops: CDR1 LGHNA, CDR2 YSLEER. With 0 bases removed from V and 0 bases from J, the gap between germline ends came to 15 bases. This CDR3 is CASSQERGRGLSGANVLTF. DNA for the CDR3: TGCGCCAGCAGCCAAGAGAGGGGCAGGGGCCTCTCTGGGGCCAACGTCCTGACTTTC.

V usage is TRBV30 and J usage is TRBJ1-3, with D maybe TRBD1 (6 bases). CDR1 and CDR2 from the germline V gene are GTSNPN and SVGIG (reference sequence). Trimming removed 2 bases from V and 3 bases from J, with 14 bases in between. The CDR3 is made up of 15 amino acids. For the CDR3, the DNA is TGTGCCTGGAGTAAACGGGGGGCTTTTGGAAACACCATATATTTT. Protein: CAWSKRGAFGNTIYF. Variable domain in full (rest from reference TRBV30 and TRBJ1-3): SQTIHQWPATLVQPVGSPLSLECTVEGTSNPNLYWYRQAAGRGLQLLFYSVGIGQISSEVPQNLSASRPQDRQFILSSKKLLLSDSGFYLCAWSKRGAFGNTIYFGEGSWLTVV.

The CDR3 bases are TGTGCCAGTAGCAAACGGTGGACAGAGAGCTCCTATAATTCACCCCTCCACTTT. Translated, it gives CASSKRWTESSYNSPLHF. V is TRBV19 and J is TRBJ1-6; a possible D gene is TRBD1 (6 bases). The germline V gene encodes CDR1 LNHDA and CDR2 SQIVND (reference sequence). The ends were cut back, 6 bases at V and 0 bases at J, with 18 bases in the middle. This CDR3 is 18 amino acids long.

The rearrangement joins TRBV7-9 to TRBJ1-5; D ambiguous. The CDR3 is 14 residues long. The germline V gene encodes CDR1 SEHNR and CDR2 FQNEAQ (reference sequence). The V end was cut by 1 base, the J end by 4 bases, with 8 bases between. The CDR3 region has the DNA TGTGCCAGCAGCTTAGGAGAGTTAAATCAGCCCCAGCATTTT. Protein product: CASSLGELNQPQHF.

The rearrangement links TRBV6-5 to TRBJ2-7; D uncertain. CDR1 is MNHEY and CDR2 is SVGAGI in the germline V gene. The CDR3 has 14 amino acids. The V end was cut by 0 bases, the J end by 1 base, with 7 bases between. CDR3 DNA sequence: TGTGCCAGCAGTTACTCGGAGAATTCCTACGAGCAGTACTTC. Amino acid sequence: CASSYSENSYEQYF.

The CDR3 here is CASSMGLAGPNEQFF. The CDR3, as DNA: TGTGCCAGTAGTATGGGTCTAGCGGGGCCCAATGAGCAGTTCTTC. This rearrangement joins TRBV19 to TRBJ2-1; 9 nucleotides align to TRBD2. Germline-derived CDR1 and CDR2 are LNHDA and SQIVND (reference sequence). The length of the CDR3 is 15 residues. V dropped 3 bases and J dropped 6; count of bases not matched to a gene: 6.

The chain combines TRBV4-3 with TRBJ1-1; TRBD1 aligns across 8 bases. Germline V gives CDR1 LGHNA, CDR2 YSLEER. The CDR3 is made up of 12 amino acids. V shed 7 bases, J shed 7 bases, and the junction held 5 bases outside the gene matches. The CDR3 nucleotides are TGCGCCAGCACGGTGGGGACAGGTGAAGCTTTCTTT. Protein: CASTVGTGEAFF.

For the CDR3, the DNA is TGTGCCAGCAGTTTGACTTCTAGCACAGATACGCAGTATTTT. This gives the protein CASSLTSSTDTQYF. The chain combines TRBV28 with TRBJ2-3, with no clear D. The CDR3 spans 14 residues. CDR1 and CDR2 (germline): MDHEN, SYDVKM. Trimming shortened V by 3 bases and J by 0 bases, and 7 bases separated the two germline ends.

The chain recombines TRBV5-6 with TRBJ1-6; 7 bases are a match to TRBD1. CDR3 length equals 17 residues. J gave up 0 bases and V 4 bases, and 7 bases lay outside the gene matches. Germline CDR1 reads SGHDT; CDR2 reads YYEEEE. The CDR3 bases are TGTGCCAGCAGCCGACTTACAGGGGACTCCTATAATTCACCCCTCCACTTT. This sequence encodes CASSRLTGDSYNSPLHF.

In DNA, the CDR3 is TGTGCCAGCCTGGCGGGGTACTACTATGGCTACACCTTC. It codes for CASLAGYYYGYTF. The rearrangement links TRBV2 to TRBJ1-2; D gene ambiguous. The V end was cut by 8 bases, the J end by 3 bases, with 13 bases between. Germline V gene sequence: CDR1 SNHLY, CDR2 FYNNEI. The CDR3 length is 13 residues.

V gene TRBV28 combines with J gene TRBJ1-3; 7 nucleotides agree with TRBD1. The CDR3 sequence is 16 residues long. V was pared by 3 bases and J by 2 bases, with 7 bases of the junction left unmatched. In germline, CDR1 is MDHEN, CDR2 SYDVKM. The CDR3 sequence is CASSFKTGRAGNTIYF. The CDR3 DNA is TGTGCCAGCAGTTTTAAGACAGGGAGAGCTGGAAACACCATATATTTT.

The CDR3 bases are TGTGCCAGCAGCTTAATTCCCCCTCCCAATGAGCAGTTCTTC. It specifies CASSLIPPPNEQFF. The chain joins TRBV7-3 to TRBJ2-1; D gene uncertain. The V and J ends lost 1 base and 6 bases respectively, with 10 bases between them. The germline V gene has CDR1 SGHTA and CDR2 FQGTGA. This CDR3 is built from 14 residues.

V and J are TRBV19 and TRBJ2-1; 7 bases align to TRBD2. Germline V gives CDR1 LNHDA, CDR2 SQIVND (reference sequence). J lost 9 bases, V lost 5 bases, and 10 bases had no gene match. There are 14 residues in the CDR3. CDR3 DNA sequence: TGTGCCAGTAGTCTAAGACTAGCCGGGGGTGAGCAGTTCTTC. This encodes CASSLRLAGGEQFF.

As DNA, the CDR3 is TGTGCCAGCCGCGAGACAGGGGCAGAGACCCAGTACTTC. This translates into CASRETGAETQYF. The chain has TRBV11-2 and TRBJ2-5; 8 bases agree with TRBD1. The germline V gene encodes CDR1 SGHAT and CDR2 FQNNGV. V shed 8 bases, J shed 4 bases, and the junction held 6 bases outside the gene matches. The CDR3 loop spans 13 amino acids.

The chain employs TRBV6-5 and TRBJ1-2; 9 bases line up with TRBD1. The ends lost 6 bases at V and 3 bases at J; junction bases unmatched: 5. CDR3 length equals 14 residues. Germline CDR1 is MNHEY and CDR2 is SVGAGI. CDR3 amino acids: CASSRRTGDYGYTF. CDR3 in DNA: TGTGCCAGCAGCCGAAGGACAGGGGACTATGGCTACACCTTC.

The chain employs TRBV7-2 and TRBJ2-5; 7 nucleotides line up with TRBD2. This CDR3 region has 14 residues. Per the germline V gene, CDR1 is SGHTA and CDR2 is FQGNSA. V gave up 1 base and J gave up 4 bases; unmatched junction bases: 3. CDR3 amino acids: CASSLGGGRETQYF. DNA of the CDR3: TGTGCCAGCAGCTTAGGGGGAGGGCGAGAGACCCAGTACTTC.

The V and J genes are TRBV9 and TRBJ1-6, with 7 bases that match TRBD1. The CDR3 runs to 18 residues. Germline lookup yields CDR1 SGDLS and CDR2 YYNGEE. The junction had 9 bases not matched to a gene; V was cut back by 3 bases and J by 0 bases. The CDR3 spells CASSAEGDSSSYNSPLHF. The CDR3 coding sequence is TGTGCCAGCAGCGCTGAGGGGGACAGCAGCTCCTATAATTCACCCCTCCACTTT.

V is TRBV25-1 and J is TRBJ1-1; D is uncertain. Germline V gene lookup returns CDR1 MGHDK and CDR2 SYGVNS. The V end was cut by 7 bases, the J end by 1 base, with 7 bases between. This CDR3 comprises 12 residues. CDR3 in amino acids: CASISQNTEAFF. The CDR3, as DNA: TGTGCCAGCATTTCCCAGAACACTGAAGCTTTCTTT.

V usage is TRBV12-5 and J usage is TRBJ2-3, with 10 bases identical to TRBD2. Germline-derived CDR1 and CDR2 are LGHNT and FRNRAP. This CDR3 is 16 amino acids long. V lost 3 bases, J lost 3 bases, and 6 bases stayed unmatched. CDR3 region: CASGFESGRGTDTQYF. The CDR3 coding sequence is TGTGCTAGTGGTTTTGAAAGCGGGAGGGGGACAGATACGCAGTATTTT.

This sequence joins TRBV30 and TRBJ1-2, with D tentatively TRBD1 (5 bases). V was cut by 0 bases and J by 4 bases, with 21 bases left in between. This CDR3 region has 17 residues. The germline V gene encodes CDR1 GTSNPN and CDR2 SVGIG (reference sequence). The CDR3 nucleotides read TGTGCCTGGAGTGTACGTCGTGGTGTAAGGGGAGGCTATGGCTACACCTTC. It codes for CAWSVRRGVRGGYGYTF. Based on the CDR3 plus reference TRBV30 and TRBJ1-2, the full variable domain is SQTIHQWPATLVQPVGSPLSLECTVEGTSNPNLYWYRQAAGRGLQLLFYSVGIGQISSEVPQNLSASRPQDRQFILSSKKLLLSDSGFYLCAWSVRRGVRGGYGYTFGSGTRLTVV.

The gene calls are TRBV7-6 and TRBJ1-5, with 7 nucleotides matching TRBD1. This CDR3 is 17 amino acids long. CDR1 is SGHVS and CDR2 is FNYEAQ in the germline V gene. V gave up 3 bases and J gave up 4 bases; unmatched junction bases: 12. The CDR3 DNA sequence: TGTGCCAGCAGCTTGGGCCCCCGACAGGGAGCTAATCAGCCCCAGCATTTT. This gives the protein CASSLGPRQGANQPQHF.

This rearrangement joins TRBV7-8 to TRBJ2-3; perhaps TRBD1 as D (5 bases). Looked up from germline, CDR1 is SGHVS and CDR2 is FQNEAQ. Trimming shortened V by 3 bases and J by 0 bases, and 7 bases separated the two germline ends. The CDR3 covers 14 residues. The CDR3 DNA reads as TGTGCCAGCAGCTTCAGGGTTAGCACAGATACGCAGTATTTT. It translates to CASSFRVSTDTQYF.